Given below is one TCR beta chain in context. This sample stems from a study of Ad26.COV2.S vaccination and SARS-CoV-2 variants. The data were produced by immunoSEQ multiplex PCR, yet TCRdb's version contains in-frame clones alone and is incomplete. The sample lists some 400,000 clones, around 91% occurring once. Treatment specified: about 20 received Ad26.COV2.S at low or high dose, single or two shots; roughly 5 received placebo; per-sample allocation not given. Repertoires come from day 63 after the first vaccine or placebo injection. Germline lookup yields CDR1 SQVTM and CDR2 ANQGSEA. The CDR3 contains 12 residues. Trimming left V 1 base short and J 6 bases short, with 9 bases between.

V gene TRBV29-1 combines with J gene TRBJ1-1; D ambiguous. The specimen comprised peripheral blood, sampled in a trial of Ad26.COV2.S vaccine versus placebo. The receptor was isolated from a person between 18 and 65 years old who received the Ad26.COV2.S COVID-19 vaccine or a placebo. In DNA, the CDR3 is TGCAGCGTTGAAGGGGTGTTCGCTGAAGCTTTCTTT. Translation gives CSVEGVFAEAFF.